This T cell receptor (beta chain) was captured in a study of blood T cell repertoires in COVID-19. On the study more broadly: Material from acute and convalescent COVID-19 was sourced from the United States, Italy and Spain. PBMCs, B-cell-depleted T cells, or T cells provided the cDNA or gDNA that made up the material.

Original data processing: Amplification from reference gene primers served as the basis for estimated nucleated cell counts. This table comes from immunoSEQ multiplex PCR, and its TCRdb copy is limited to in-frame clones, with some not included. That table is the source of V, J and clone size, and D and trimming were worked out from the DNA. The sample contains roughly 180,000 clones, roughly nine tenths of which appear only once. V was clipped by 0 bases and J by 1 base, with 11 bases between them. In germline, CDR1 is SGHDT, CDR2 YYEEEE. The CDR3 has 17 amino acids. This sequence originates from a man aged 70 or older with active or convalescent COVID-19. This chain joins TRBV5-6 and TRBJ2-6; D perhaps matches TRBD1 (5 bases). The sequenced sample consisted of peripheral blood. This CDR3 reads CASSLGGRLSGANVLTF. The DNA for the CDR3 is TGTGCCAGCAGCTTGGGGGGCAGACTTTCTGGGGCCAACGTCCTGACTTTC.